What follows describes a single T cell receptor beta chain. The CDR3 extends over 13 amino acids. The V gene's germline CDR1 is PRHDT and CDR2 FYEKMQ (reference sequence). Trimming removed 5 bases at V and 10 bases at J, with 12 bases between. The sample is drawn from a study of blood T cell repertoires in COVID-19. Across the study: Italy, Spain and the United States were the sources of the convalescent and acute COVID-19 samples. PBMCs, B-cell-depleted T cells, or T cells provided the cDNA or gDNA that made up the material.

In the original processing: Scientists estimated how many nucleated cells there were by amplifying reference gene primers. Generated by immunoSEQ multiplex PCR, the TCRdb table keeps only in-frame clones and is missing some. That table is the source of V, J and clone size, and D and trimming were worked out from the DNA. The sample contains about 170,000 clones, more than 60% of which appear only once. The sample taken for sequencing was peripheral blood. The clonotype comes from a man in his 60s with acute or convalescent COVID-19. This chain links TRBV13 with TRBJ1-6; D is unresolved. CDR3 loop: CASSRGRESPLHF. The CDR3 DNA reads TGTGCCAGCAGCAGAGGACGGGAATCACCCCTCCACTTT. The variable domain in full, completed from reference TRBV13 and TRBJ1-6, reads AAGVIQSPRHLIKEKRETATLKCYPIPRHDTVYWYQQGPGQDPQFLISFYEKMQSDKGSIPDRFSAQQFSDYHSELNMSSLELGDSALYFCASSRGRESPLHFGNGTRLTVT.